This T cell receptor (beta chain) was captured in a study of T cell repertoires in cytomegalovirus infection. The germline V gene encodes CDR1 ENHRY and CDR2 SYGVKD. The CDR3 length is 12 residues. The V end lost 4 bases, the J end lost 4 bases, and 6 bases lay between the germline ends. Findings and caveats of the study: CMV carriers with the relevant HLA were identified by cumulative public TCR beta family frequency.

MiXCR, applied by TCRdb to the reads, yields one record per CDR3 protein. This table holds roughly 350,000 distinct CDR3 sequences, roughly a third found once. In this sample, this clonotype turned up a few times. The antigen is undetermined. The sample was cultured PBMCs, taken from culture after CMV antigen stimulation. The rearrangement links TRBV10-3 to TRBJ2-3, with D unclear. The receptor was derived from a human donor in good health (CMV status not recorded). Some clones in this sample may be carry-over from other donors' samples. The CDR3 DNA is TGTGCCATCAGTGGGGTGGCAGATACGCAGTATTTT. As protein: CAISGVADTQYF.